The rows below give T cell receptor beta chains drawn from one sample of a study of shared clonotypes between healthy human individuals. Sequencing was performed with immunoSEQ multiplex PCR; in TCRdb, only in-frame clones are kept and a portion is missing. The profile shows around 2,000,000 clones, less than 95% of them singletons. The sequenced material came from naive CD8+ T cells sorted from blood. The receptors here all came from a man between 18 and 29 years old in good health. Each CDR3 is given with its conserved first and last residue. Each record gives: D gene, V gene, clone size, J gene, CDR3 DNA, CDR3 protein. A D gene is named only where the DNA matches it firmly. Size is stated for part of the rows, as once, few or many counts, or as a class when the clone is expanded.

TRBD1	TRBV30	once	TRBJ1-2	TGTGCCTGGAGGACGGCCCCGGGACAGGGAAACTATGGCTACACCTTC	CAWRTAPGQGNYGYTF
NA	TRBV19	NA	TRBJ2-1	TGTGCCAGTAGTTTTACCCACGGGGGTGATGAGCAGTTCTTC	CASSFTHGGDEQFF
TRBD1	TRBV18	NA	TRBJ2-7	TGTGCCAGCTCACCTAGACAGGGCTCCTACGAGCAGTACTTC	CASSPRQGSYEQYF
NA	TRBV9	once	TRBJ1-1	TGTGCCAGCAGCGTAGGTGGCTCAACAACTGAAGCTTTCTTT	CASSVGGSTTEAFF
NA	TRBV7-6	NA	TRBJ2-1	TGTGCCAGCAGCTTCGTAGGGCGGGGTGAGCAGTTCTTC	CASSFVGRGEQFF
TRBD1	TRBV2	NA	TRBJ2-7	TGTGCCAGCAGCGGGACAGGGGTTACCTACGAGCAGTACTTC	CASSGTGVTYEQYF
NA	TRBV30	NA	TRBJ2-7	TGTGCCTGGAGTGTCGGAGTCTCCTACGAGCAGTACTTC	CAWSVGVSYEQYF
NA	TRBV2	NA	TRBJ2-2	TGTGCCAGCTCAGGGCTAGCAGTAACCGGGGAGCTGTTTTTT	CASSGLAVTGELFF
TRBD2	TRBV2	NA	TRBJ2-5	TGTGCCAGCAGTGAGGGGAGGGAGGGGTTCCAAGAGACCCAGTACTTC	CASSEGREGFQETQYF
NA	TRBV2	NA	TRBJ2-7	TGTGCCAGCAGTGACCTAAGTGAGGGCCCGGACTTC	CASSDLSEGPDF
TRBD2	TRBV11-2	NA	TRBJ2-1	TGTGCCAGCTCTCCTAGCGGGAGCGATGAGCAGTTCTTC	CASSPSGSDEQFF
NA	TRBV4-3	NA	TRBJ2-1	TGCGCCAGCAGCCCCGGACAGAGCTCCTACAATGAGCAGTTCTTC	CASSPGQSSYNEQFF
NA	TRBV7-2	NA	TRBJ1-1	TGTGCCAGCAGCTTAGTCCCAGGGGACACTGAAGCTTTCTTT	CASSLVPGDTEAFF
NA	TRBV27	NA	TRBJ2-7	TGTGCCAGCAGTCCTACCTTAGCGGAAGCCTACGAGCAGTACTTC	CASSPTLAEAYEQYF
TRBD2	TRBV9	NA	TRBJ2-1	TGTGCCAGCAGCGTAGCGCTAGCGGGAGTCTACAATGAGCAGTTCTTC	CASSVALAGVYNEQFF
NA	TRBV6-5	NA	TRBJ2-2	TGTGCCAGCAGTCCCCCGTACGGGGAGCTGTTTTTT	CASSPPYGELFF